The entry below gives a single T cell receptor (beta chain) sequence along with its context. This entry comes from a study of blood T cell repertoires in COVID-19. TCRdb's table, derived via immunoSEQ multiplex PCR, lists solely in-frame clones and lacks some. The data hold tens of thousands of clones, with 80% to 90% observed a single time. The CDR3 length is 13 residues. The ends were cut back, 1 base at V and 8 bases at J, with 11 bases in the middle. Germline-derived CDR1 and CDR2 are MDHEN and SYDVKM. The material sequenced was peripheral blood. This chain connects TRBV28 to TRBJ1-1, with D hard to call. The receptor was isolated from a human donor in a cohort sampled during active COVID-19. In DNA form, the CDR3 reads TGTGCCAGCAGTTTATACCCTACCGGGGAAGCTTTCTTT. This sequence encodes CASSLYPTGEAFF.